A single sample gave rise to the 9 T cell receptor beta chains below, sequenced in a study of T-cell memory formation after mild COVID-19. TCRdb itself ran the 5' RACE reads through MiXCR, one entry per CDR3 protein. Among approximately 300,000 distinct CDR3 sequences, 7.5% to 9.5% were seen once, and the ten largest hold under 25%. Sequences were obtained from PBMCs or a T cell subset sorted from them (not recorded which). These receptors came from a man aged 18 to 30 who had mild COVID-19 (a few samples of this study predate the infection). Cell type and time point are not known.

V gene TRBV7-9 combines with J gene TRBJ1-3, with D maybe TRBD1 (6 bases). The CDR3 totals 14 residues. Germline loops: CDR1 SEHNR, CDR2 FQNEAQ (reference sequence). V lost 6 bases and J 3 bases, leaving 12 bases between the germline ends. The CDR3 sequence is CASRWQGSGNTIYF. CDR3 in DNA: TGTGCCAGCAGGTGGCAGGGGAGTGGAAACACCATATATTTT.

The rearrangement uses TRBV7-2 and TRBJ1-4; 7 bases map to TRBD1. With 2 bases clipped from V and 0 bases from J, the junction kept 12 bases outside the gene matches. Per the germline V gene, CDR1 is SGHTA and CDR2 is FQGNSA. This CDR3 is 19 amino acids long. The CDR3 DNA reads TGTGCCAGCAGCTTACCGGGCCGCGAAACAGGGGCAACTAATGAAAAACTGTTTTTT. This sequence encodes CASSLPGRETGATNEKLFF.

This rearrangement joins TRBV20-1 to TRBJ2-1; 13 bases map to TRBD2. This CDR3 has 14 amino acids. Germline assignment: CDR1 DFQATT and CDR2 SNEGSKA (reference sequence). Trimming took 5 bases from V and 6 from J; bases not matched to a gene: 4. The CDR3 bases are TGCAGTGCTCATACTAGCGGGGGGGCCAATGAGCAGTTCTTC. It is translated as CSAHTSGGANEQFF.

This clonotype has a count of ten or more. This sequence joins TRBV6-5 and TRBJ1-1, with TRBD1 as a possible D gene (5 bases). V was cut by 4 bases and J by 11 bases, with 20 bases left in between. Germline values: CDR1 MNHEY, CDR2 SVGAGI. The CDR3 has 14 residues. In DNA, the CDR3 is TGTGCCAGCAGTTTGCCCGACGGGAGGGGTATTGCTTTCTTT. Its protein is CASSLPDGRGIAFF.

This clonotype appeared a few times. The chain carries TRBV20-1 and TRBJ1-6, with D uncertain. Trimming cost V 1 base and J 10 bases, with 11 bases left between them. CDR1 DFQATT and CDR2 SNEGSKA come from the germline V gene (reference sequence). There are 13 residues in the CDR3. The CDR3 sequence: CSARAAGSSPLHF. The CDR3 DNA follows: TGCAGTGCTAGAGCGGCCGGGAGCTCACCCCTCCACTTT.

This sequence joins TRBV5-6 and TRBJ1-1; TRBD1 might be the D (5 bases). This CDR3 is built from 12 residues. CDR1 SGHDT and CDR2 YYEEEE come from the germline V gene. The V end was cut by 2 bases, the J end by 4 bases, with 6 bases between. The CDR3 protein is CASSFGATEAFF. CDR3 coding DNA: TGTGCCAGCAGCTTTGGGGCCACTGAAGCTTTCTTT. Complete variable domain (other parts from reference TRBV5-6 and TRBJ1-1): DAGVTQSPTHLIKTRGQQVTLRCSPKSGHDTVSWYQQALGQGPQFIFQYYEEEERQRGNFPDRFSGHQFPNYSSELNVNALLLGDSALYLCASSFGATEAFFGQGTRLTVV.

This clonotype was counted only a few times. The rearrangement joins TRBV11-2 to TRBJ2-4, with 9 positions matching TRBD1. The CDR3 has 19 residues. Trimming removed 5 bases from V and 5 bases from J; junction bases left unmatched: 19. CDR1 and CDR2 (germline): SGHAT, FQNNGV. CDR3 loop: CASSQLSPKRTGAENIQYF. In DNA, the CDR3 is TGTGCCAGCAGCCAACTATCGCCAAAAAGGACAGGGGCAGAAAACATTCAGTACTTC.

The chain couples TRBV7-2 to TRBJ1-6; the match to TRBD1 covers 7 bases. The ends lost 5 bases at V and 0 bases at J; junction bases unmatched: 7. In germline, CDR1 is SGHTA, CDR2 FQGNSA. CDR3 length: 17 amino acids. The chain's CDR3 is CASSPVGQSSYNSPLHF. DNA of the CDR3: TGTGCCAGCAGCCCCGTGGGACAGAGCTCCTATAATTCACCCCTCCACTTT. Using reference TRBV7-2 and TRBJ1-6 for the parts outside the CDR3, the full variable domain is GAGVSQSPSNKVTEKGKDVELRCDPISGHTALYWYRQSLGQGLEFLIYFQGNSAPDKSGLPSDRFSAERTGGSVSTLTIQRTQQEDSAVYLCASSPVGQSSYNSPLHFGNGTRLTVT.

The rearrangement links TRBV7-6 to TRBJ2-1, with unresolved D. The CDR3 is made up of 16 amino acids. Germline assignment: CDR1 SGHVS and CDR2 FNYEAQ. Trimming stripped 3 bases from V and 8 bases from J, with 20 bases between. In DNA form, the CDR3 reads TGTGCCAGCAGCTTTAGTACTGGGCCAGCAAGGGATGAGCAGTTCTTC. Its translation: CASSFSTGPARDEQFF.